This is a list of T cell receptor beta chains from one sample in a study of STAT5B mutations in CD4+ large granular lymphocyte leukemia. Generated by immunoSEQ multiplex PCR, the TCRdb table keeps only in-frame clones and is missing some. The sample holds roughly 48,000 clones, roughly 70% seen once. The sample taken for sequencing was CD4+ T cells from blood buffy coats. These receptors came from a human donor in good health. CDR3s include the opening cysteine and the closing phenylalanine or tryptophan. D genes are given only for firm matches. The size of a clone is reported for some rows only, either as once, few or many, or as a class for expanded clones.

J,length,size,D,V,DNA,CDR3
TRBJ2-2,11,-,-,TRBV29-1,TGCAGCGTGGCTGACACCGGGGAGCTGTTTTTT,CSVADTGELFF
TRBJ2-3,14,-,-,TRBV6-1,TGTGCCAGCGACCCCAGTCAAGGCACAGATACGCAGTATTTT,CASDPSQGTDTQYF
TRBJ2-5,13,-,-,TRBV7-9,TGTGCCAGTCAACGGGGGGCCCAAGAGACCCAGTACTTC,CASQRGAQETQYF
TRBJ2-3,15,-,TRBD2,TRBV6-1,TGTGCCAGCAGTGGGGGACTAGCGGGAACAGATACGCAGTATTTT,CASSGGLAGTDTQYF
TRBJ2-3,14,-,-,TRBV19,TGTGCCAGTAGTATAGGGGGTGCGACAGATACGCAGTATTTT,CASSIGGATDTQYF
TRBJ1-2,18,-,TRBD1,TRBV7-9,TGTGCCAGCAAAAAAGGGGGTAGGGGGCACCAGGATAACTATGGCTACACCTTC,CASKKGGRGHQDNYGYTF
TRBJ1-1,14,-,-,TRBV7-2,TGTGCCAGCAGCTTATTCCAAGGGAACACTGAAGCTTTCTTT,CASSLFQGNTEAFF
TRBJ2-5,13,-,-,TRBV7-9,TGTGCCAGCAGCTTATCGCCCGGCGAGACCCAGTACTTC,CASSLSPGETQYF
TRBJ1-2,16,-,-,TRBV6-1,TGTGCCAGCAGTGAAGCGCGAGTTTGGCAGCTCTATGGCTACACCTTC,CASSEARVWQLYGYTF
TRBJ1-3,16,-,TRBD1,TRBV6-6,TGTGCCAGCAGTAAAGAGGGGCAAGGGGGCCCCCTCACCATATATTTT,CASSKEGQGGPLTIYF
TRBJ1-5,18,-,-,TRBV21-1,TGTGCCAGCAGCAAACAGAGAAGTGGGACCGCCAAGGGTCAGCCCCAGCATTTT,CASSKQRSGTAKGQPQHF
TRBJ2-4,15,once,-,TRBV2,TGTGCCAGCAGTGAGGGTACGGAAGCCAAAAACATTCAGTACTTC,CASSEGTEAKNIQYF
TRBJ1-2,15,-,TRBD1,TRBV10-3,TGTGCCATCAGTGCCCACCAGGGGGGCCACTATGGCTACACCTTC,CAISAHQGGHYGYTF
TRBJ1-1,15,-,TRBD1,TRBV5-6,TGTGCCAGCAGCTACCGGACAGGGTTGAACACTGAAGCTTTCTTT,CASSYRTGLNTEAFF
TRBJ1-1,12,-,-,TRBV30,TGTGCCTGGGGGGGTTCTGGCACTGAAGCTTTCTTT,CAWGGSGTEAFF
TRBJ2-7,14,-,TRBD1,TRBV11-2,TGTGCCAGCAGCTTGGGACAGGGTACCTACGAGCAGTACTTC,CASSLGQGTYEQYF
TRBJ2-5,14,-,TRBD1,TRBV5-1,TGCGCCAGCAGCTTGGAGGGGGCTACTGAGACCCAGTACTTC,CASSLEGATETQYF
TRBJ1-6,15,-,-,TRBV5-8,TGTGCCAGCAGCCCCGGGCTCCTCCCCAACTCACCCCTCCACTTT,CASSPGLLPNSPLHF